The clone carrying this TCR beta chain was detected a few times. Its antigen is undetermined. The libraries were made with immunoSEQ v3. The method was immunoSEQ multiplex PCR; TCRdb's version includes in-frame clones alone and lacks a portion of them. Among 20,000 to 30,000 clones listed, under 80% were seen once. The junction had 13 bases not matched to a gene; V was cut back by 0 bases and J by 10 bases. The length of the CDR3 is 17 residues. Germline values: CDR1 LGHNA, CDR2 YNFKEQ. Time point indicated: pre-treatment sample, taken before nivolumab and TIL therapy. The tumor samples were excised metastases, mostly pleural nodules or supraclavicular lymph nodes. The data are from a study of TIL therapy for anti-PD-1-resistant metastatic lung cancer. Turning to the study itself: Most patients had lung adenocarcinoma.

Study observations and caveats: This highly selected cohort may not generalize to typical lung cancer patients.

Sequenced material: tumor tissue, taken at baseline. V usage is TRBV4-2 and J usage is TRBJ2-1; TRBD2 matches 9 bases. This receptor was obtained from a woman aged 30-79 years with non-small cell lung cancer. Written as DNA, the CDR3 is TGTGCCAGCAGCCAAGATAGCGGCGTAGCGGGAGTAGGGGAGCAGTTCTTC. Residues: CASSQDSGVAGVGEQFF.